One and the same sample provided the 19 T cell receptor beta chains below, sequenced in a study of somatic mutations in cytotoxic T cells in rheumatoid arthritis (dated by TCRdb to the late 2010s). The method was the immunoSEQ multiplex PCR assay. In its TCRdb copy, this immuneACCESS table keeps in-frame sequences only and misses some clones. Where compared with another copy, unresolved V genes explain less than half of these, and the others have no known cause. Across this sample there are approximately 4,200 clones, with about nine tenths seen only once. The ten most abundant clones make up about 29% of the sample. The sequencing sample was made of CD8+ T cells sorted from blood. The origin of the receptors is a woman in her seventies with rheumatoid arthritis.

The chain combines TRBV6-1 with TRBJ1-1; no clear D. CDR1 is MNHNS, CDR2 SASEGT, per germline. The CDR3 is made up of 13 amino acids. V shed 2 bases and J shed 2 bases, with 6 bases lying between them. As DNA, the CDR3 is TGTGCCAGCAGTGAAACATACAACACTGAAGCTTTCTTT. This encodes CASSETYNTEAFF.

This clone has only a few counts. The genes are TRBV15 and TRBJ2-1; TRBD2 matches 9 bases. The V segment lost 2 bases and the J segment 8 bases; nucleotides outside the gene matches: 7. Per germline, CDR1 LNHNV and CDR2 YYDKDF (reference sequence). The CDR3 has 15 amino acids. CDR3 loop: CATSRSPGTSYEQFF. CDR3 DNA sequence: TGTGCCACCAGCAGAAGCCCCGGGACTAGCTATGAGCAGTTCTTC.

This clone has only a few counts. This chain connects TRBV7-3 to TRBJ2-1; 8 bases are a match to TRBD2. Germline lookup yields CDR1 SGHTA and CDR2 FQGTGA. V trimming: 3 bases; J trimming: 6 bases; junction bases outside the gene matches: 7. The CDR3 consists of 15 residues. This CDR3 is CASSFLAGGFNEQFF. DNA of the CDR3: TGTGCCAGCAGCTTCCTTGCGGGAGGCTTCAATGAGCAGTTCTTC.

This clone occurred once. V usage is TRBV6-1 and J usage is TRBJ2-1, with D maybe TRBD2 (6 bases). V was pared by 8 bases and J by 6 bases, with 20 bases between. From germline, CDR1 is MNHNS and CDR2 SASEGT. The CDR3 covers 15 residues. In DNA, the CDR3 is TGTGCCAGCGATGTGAGCAGCTTGGGACTCAATGAGCAGTTCTTC. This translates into CASDVSSLGLNEQFF.

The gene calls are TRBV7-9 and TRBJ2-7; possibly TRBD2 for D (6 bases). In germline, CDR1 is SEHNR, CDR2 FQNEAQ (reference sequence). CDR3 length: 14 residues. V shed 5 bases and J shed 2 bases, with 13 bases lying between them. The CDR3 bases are TGTGCCAGCAGCGCACCGGGACTCCCCTACGAGCAGTACTTC. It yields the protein CASSAPGLPYEQYF.

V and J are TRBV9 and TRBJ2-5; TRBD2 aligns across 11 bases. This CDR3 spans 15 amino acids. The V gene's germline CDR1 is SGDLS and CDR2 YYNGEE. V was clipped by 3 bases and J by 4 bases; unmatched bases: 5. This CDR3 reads CASSGSGGVLETQYF. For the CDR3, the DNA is TGTGCCAGCAGCGGTAGCGGGGGGGTTCTAGAGACCCAGTACTTC. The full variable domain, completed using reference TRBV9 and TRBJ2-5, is DSGVTQTPKHLITATGQRVTLRCSPRSGDLSVYWYQQSLDQGLQFLIQYYNGEERAKGNILERFSAQQFPDLHSELNLSSLELGDSALYFCASSGSGGVLETQYFGPGTRLLVL.

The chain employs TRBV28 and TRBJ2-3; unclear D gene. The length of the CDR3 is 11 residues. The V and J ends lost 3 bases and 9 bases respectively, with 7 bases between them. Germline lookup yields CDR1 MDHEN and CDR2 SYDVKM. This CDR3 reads CASSLAGTQYF. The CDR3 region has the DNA TGTGCCAGCAGTTTGGCCGGGACGCAGTATTTT.

CDR3 DNA sequence: TGTGCCAGCAGGGACAGGGGGGCTGAAAAACTGTTTTTT. Amino acids: CASRDRGAEKLFF. V and J are TRBV6-1 and TRBJ1-4; 10 bases align to TRBD1. This CDR3 contains 13 residues. The junction had 2 bases not matched to a gene; V was cut back by 6 bases and J by 7 bases. Germline values: CDR1 MNHNS, CDR2 SASEGT.

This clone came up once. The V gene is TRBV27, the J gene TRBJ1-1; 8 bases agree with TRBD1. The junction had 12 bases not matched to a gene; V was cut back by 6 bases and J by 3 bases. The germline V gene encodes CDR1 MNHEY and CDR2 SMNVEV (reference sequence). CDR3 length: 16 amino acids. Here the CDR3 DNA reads TGTGCCAGCAGAGGTCTTCAGGGGGCAATAGACACTGAAGCTTTCTTT. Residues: CASRGLQGAIDTEAFF.

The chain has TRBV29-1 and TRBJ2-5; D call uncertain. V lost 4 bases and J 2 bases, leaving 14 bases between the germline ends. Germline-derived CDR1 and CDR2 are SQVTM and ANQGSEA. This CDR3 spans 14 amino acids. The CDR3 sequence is CSVVPAEVQETQYF. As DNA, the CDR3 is TGCAGCGTTGTTCCCGCTGAGGTACAAGAGACCCAGTACTTC.

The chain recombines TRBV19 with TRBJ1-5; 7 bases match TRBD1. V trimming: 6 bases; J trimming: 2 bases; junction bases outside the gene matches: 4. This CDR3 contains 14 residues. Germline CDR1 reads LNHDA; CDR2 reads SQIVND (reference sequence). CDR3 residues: CASRPRGGNQPQHF. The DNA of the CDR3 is TGTGCCAGTAGGCCCAGGGGGGGCAATCAGCCCCAGCATTTT.

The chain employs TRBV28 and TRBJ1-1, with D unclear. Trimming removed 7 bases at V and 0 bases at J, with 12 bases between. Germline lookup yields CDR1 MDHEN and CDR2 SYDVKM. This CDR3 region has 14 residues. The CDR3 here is CASTRRVLNTEAFF. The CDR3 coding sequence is TGTGCCAGCACCCGCCGGGTTTTGAACACTGAAGCTTTCTTT.

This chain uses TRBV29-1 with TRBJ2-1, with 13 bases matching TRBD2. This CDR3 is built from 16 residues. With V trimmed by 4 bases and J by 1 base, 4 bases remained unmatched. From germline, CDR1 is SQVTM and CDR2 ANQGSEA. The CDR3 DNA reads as TGCAGCGTTGCGGGACTAGCGGGAAGGTCCTACAATGAGCAGTTCTTC. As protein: CSVAGLAGRSYNEQFF.

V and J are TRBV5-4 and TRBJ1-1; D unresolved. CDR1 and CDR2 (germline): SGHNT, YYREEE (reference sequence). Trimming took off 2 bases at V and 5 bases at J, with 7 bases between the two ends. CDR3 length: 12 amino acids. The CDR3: CASSFGQTEAFF. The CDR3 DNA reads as TGTGCCAGCAGCTTTGGGCAGACTGAAGCTTTCTTT.

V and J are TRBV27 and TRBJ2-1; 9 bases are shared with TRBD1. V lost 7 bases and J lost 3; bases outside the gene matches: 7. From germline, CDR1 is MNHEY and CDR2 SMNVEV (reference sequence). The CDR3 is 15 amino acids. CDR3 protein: CASKPGTGSYNEQFF. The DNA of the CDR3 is TGTGCCAGCAAGCCGGGGACAGGGAGCTACAATGAGCAGTTCTTC.

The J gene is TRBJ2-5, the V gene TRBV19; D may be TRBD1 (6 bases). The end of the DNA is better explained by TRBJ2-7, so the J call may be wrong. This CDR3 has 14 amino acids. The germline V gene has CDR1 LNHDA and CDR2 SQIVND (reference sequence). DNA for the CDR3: TGTGCCAGTAGTCCGGGACATAGCTCCTACGAGCAGTACTTC. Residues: CASSPGHSSYEQYF.

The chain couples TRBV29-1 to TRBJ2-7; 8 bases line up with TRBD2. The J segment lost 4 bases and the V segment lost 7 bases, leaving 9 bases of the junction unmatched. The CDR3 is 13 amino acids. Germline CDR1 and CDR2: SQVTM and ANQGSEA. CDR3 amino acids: CSAFPAGGYEQYF. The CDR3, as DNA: TGCAGCGCCTTTCCGGCGGGAGGTTACGAGCAGTACTTC.

The CDR3 region is CASSPDRSMNTEAFF. DNA for the CDR3: TGTGCCAGCAGTCCGGACAGGTCTATGAACACTGAAGCTTTCTTT. The rearrangement links TRBV27 to TRBJ1-1; 7 bases match TRBD1. V trimming: 5 bases; J trimming: 0 bases; junction bases outside the gene matches: 6. CDR1 and CDR2 from the germline V gene are MNHEY and SMNVEV (reference sequence). This CDR3 is built from 15 residues.

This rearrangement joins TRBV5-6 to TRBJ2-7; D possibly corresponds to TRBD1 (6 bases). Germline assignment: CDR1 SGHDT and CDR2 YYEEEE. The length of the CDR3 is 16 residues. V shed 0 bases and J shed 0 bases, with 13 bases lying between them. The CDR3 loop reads CASSLGFVDSSYEQYF. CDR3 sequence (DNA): TGTGCCAGCAGCTTGGGGTTCGTGGACAGCTCCTACGAGCAGTACTTC.